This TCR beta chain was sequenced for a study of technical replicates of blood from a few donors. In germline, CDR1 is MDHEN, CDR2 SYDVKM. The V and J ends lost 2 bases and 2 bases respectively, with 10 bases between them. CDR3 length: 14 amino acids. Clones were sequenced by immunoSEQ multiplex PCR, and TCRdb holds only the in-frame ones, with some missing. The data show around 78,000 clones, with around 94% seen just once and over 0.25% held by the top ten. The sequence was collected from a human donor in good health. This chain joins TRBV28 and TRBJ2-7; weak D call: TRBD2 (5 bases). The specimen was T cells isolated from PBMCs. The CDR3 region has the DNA TGTGCCAGCAGTTTAGCGAGGGATACCTACGAGCAGTACTTC. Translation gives CASSLARDTYEQYF.